The entry that follows covers one T cell receptor (beta chain) sequence. This sample is part of a study of blood T cells in healthy people across ages. For the second PCR, which ran for about 6 to 11 cycles, a sample-barcoded 5' primer and a J-beta primer mix were used. TCRdb processed the 5' RACE reads anew with MiXCR; each CDR3 protein has one entry. The sample includes almost 1 million distinct CDR3 sequences, roughly 51% of them seen just once. The germline CDR1 and CDR2 sequences are DFQATT and SNEGSKA (reference sequence). J lost 4 bases, V lost 1 base, and 4 bases had no gene match. This CDR3 contains 13 residues.

This receptor was identified in a woman aged 55-70 years in good health. This chain uses TRBV20-1 with TRBJ2-7; TRBD1 agrees at 7 bases. Sequenced: blood. CDR3 amino acids: CSARGLTGYEQYF. The CDR3 DNA reads TGCAGTGCTAGAGGGCTGACAGGGTACGAGCAGTACTTC.